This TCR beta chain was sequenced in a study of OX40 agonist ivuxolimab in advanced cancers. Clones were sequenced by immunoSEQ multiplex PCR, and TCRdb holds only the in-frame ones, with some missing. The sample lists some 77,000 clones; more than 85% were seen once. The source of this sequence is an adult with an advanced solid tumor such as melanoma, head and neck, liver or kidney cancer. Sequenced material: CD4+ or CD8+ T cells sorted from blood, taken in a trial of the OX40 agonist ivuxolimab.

For the CDR3, the DNA is TGTGCCAGCAGTTCCGGGGACAGGGCAAAGCAGTACTTC. Protein sequence: CASSSGDRAKQYF. The rearrangement joins TRBV6-6 to TRBJ2-7, with TRBD1 identical over 9 bases. With V trimmed by 4 bases and J by 8 bases, 6 bases remained unmatched. Germline CDR1 MNHNY, CDR2 SVGAGI (reference sequence). This CDR3 has 13 residues.